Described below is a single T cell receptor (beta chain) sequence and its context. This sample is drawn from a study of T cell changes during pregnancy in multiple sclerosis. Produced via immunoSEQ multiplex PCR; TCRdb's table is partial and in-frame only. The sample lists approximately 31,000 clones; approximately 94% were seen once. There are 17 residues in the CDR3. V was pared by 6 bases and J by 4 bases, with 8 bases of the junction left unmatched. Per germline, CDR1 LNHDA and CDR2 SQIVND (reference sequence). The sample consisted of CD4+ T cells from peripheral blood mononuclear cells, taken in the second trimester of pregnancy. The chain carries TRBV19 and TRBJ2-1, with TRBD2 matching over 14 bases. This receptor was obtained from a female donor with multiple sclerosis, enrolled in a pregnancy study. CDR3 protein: CASSRGLAGAFYNEQFF. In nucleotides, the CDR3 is TGTGCCAGTAGCCGGGGACTAGCGGGAGCCTTTTACAATGAGCAGTTCTTC. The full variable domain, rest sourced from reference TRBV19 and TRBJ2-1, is DGGITQSPKYLFRKEGQNVTLSCEQNLNHDAMYWYRQDPGQGLRLIYYSQIVNDFQKGDIAEGYSVSREKKESFPLTVTSAQKNPTAFYLCASSRGLAGAFYNEQFFGPGTRLTVL.